The 21 T cell receptor beta chains reported below all come from one sample, sequenced in a study of blood T cell repertoires in COVID-19. The table came from immunoSEQ multiplex PCR; TCRdb's copy has only in-frame clones and leaves some out. In the table there are some 200,000 clones, 85% of which are singletons. Material: peripheral blood. The receptor set was obtained from a woman in her sixties or seventies with COVID-19, enrolled during active disease.

In regard to this clone: This specimen includes other DNA sequences encoding the same CDR3. The gene calls are TRBV7-3 and TRBJ1-1; D gene ambiguous. This CDR3 has 13 amino acids. Germline lookup yields CDR1 SGHTA and CDR2 FQGTGA. Trimming stripped 2 bases from V and 1 base from J, with 5 bases between. The DNA for the CDR3 is TGTGCCAGCAGCTTAGGCAGGAACACTGAAGCTTTCTTT. Protein sequence: CASSLGRNTEAFF.

The chain combines TRBV5-4 with TRBJ2-3; 9 bases map to TRBD1. This CDR3 is built from 14 residues. The germline V gene has CDR1 SGHNT and CDR2 YYREEE (reference sequence). With V trimmed by 10 bases and J by 0 bases, 6 bases remained unmatched. The DNA of the CDR3 is TGTGCCGGGGGGGGACAGGGTAGCACAGATACGCAGTATTTT. Translated, it gives CAGGGQGSTDTQYF.

This clone has more than one count but fewer than ten. V and J are TRBV6-5 and TRBJ1-2; D gene uncertain. This CDR3 contains 15 residues. The germline V gene has CDR1 MNHEY and CDR2 SVGAGI. V lost 0 bases, J lost 4 bases, and 12 bases lay in between. CDR3 residues: CASSYSPGGSYGYTF. The DNA of the CDR3 is TGTGCCAGCAGTTACTCGCCGGGAGGAAGCTATGGCTACACCTTC.

The chain joins TRBV13 to TRBJ1-1, with 8 positions matching TRBD1. Germline loops: CDR1 PRHDT, CDR2 FYEKMQ (reference sequence). The CDR3 is 15 residues long. The trim removed 3 bases at V and 4 bases at J, leaving 7 bases unmatched. In nucleotides, the CDR3 is TGTGCCAGCAGCTTGTACGGACAGGGTTCCACTGAAGCTTTCTTT. Its translation is CASSLYGQGSTEAFF.

The chain combines TRBV27 with TRBJ1-5; D might be TRBD1 (5 bases). Per germline, CDR1 MNHEY and CDR2 SMNVEV (reference sequence). The CDR3 is made up of 13 amino acids. V lost 3 bases and J 6 bases, leaving 9 bases between the germline ends. As DNA, the CDR3 is TGTGCCAGCAGTTTTTCGGGGGTTCAGCCCCAGCATTTT. Its translation is CASSFSGVQPQHF.

The J gene is TRBJ1-2, the V gene TRBV4-2; D is perhaps TRBD1 (5 bases). The germline V gene encodes CDR1 LGHNA and CDR2 YNFKEQ. V lost 6 bases to trimming and J lost 7 bases, with 18 bases between them. The CDR3 covers 14 residues. CDR3 DNA sequence: TGTGCCAGCAGAGCGGATTTGGGACTTGGTGGCTACACCTTC. Encoded protein: CASRADLGLGGYTF.

This chain links TRBV10-3 with TRBJ1-2; TRBD1 might be the D (5 bases). This CDR3 contains 14 residues. In germline, CDR1 is ENHRY, CDR2 SYGVKD. The V and J ends lost 3 bases and 7 bases respectively, with 15 bases between them. Written as DNA, the CDR3 is TGTGCCATCAGTGAAATAAAGGGGCATGGTGGCTACACCTTC. As protein: CAISEIKGHGGYTF.

The chain joins TRBV6-1 to TRBJ2-7, with D perhaps TRBD2 (6 bases). V was trimmed by 2 bases and J by 1 base, leaving 18 bases between them. There are 17 residues in the CDR3. Germline V gene data show CDR1 as MNHNS and CDR2 as SASEGT. The CDR3 bases are TGTGCCAGCAGTGAAATCGGCGTATGGGCGGGGTCCTACGAGCAGTACTTC. It codes for CASSEIGVWAGSYEQYF.

The chain combines TRBV6-6 with TRBJ1-4; 7 bases fit TRBD1. The germline V gene has CDR1 MNHNY and CDR2 SVGAGI (reference sequence). V dropped 0 bases and J dropped 6; count of bases not matched to a gene: 4. This CDR3 region has 15 residues. The CDR3 DNA is TGTGCCAGCAGTTACTCTACAGGGGCCGATGAAAAACTGTTTTTT. Its translation: CASSYSTGADEKLFF.

This chain joins TRBV7-2 and TRBJ2-7, with a tentative D call TRBD2 (6 bases). Per the germline V gene, CDR1 is SGHTA and CDR2 is FQGNSA. The CDR3 consists of 15 residues. V shed 3 bases and J shed 4 bases, with 16 bases lying between them. CDR3 DNA: TGTGCCAGCAGCTTCTCTAGGGGAGGCTCTTACGAGCAGTACTTC. Residues: CASSFSRGGSYEQYF.

The chain employs TRBV14 and TRBJ1-2, with 9 bases lining up with TRBD1. V was pared by 2 bases and J by 2 bases, with 3 bases of the junction left unmatched. The CDR3 length is 15 residues. The germline gives CDR1 SGHDN, CDR2 FVKESK. The CDR3 is CASSQPGTGNYGYTF. DNA of the CDR3: TGTGCCAGCAGCCAACCCGGGACAGGGAACTATGGCTACACCTTC.

The chain uses TRBV10-2 and TRBJ2-7; 7 bases align to TRBD2. J gave up 3 bases and V 6 bases, and 11 bases lay outside the gene matches. CDR1 is WSHSY and CDR2 is SAAADI in the germline V gene. The CDR3 consists of 15 residues. This CDR3 is CASRRAGDRNYEQYF. The CDR3 region has the DNA TGCGCCAGCAGGCGGGCGGGGGACCGGAACTACGAGCAGTACTTC.

With respect to this clone: The junction shows a germline mismatch at one end, possibly a read error. The genes are TRBV14 and TRBJ2-7, with D possibly being TRBD2 (5 bases). CDR1 is SGHDN and CDR2 is FVKESK in the germline V gene. This CDR3 is 15 amino acids long. Here the CDR3 reads CASRQGSGSGYEQYF. CDR3 coding DNA: TGTGCCAGCAGGCAAGGGTCGGGGAGCGGCTACGAGCAGTACTTC. Looking up the rest from reference TRBV14 and TRBJ2-7 gives the full variable domain: EAGVTQFPSHSVIEKGQTVTLRCDPISGHDNLYWYRRVMGKEIKFLLHFVKESKQDESGMPNNRFLAERTGGTYSTLKVQPAELEDSGVYFCASRQGSGSGYEQYFGPGTRLTVT.

Written as DNA, the CDR3 is TGTGCCAGCAGTTACTCGGCTGCCAATGAGCAGTTCTTC. Its protein product is CASSYSAANEQFF. The V gene is TRBV6-2 or TRBV6-3, the J gene TRBJ2-1; D is uncertain. The germline CDR1 and CDR2 sequences are MNHEY and SVGEGT. V was clipped by 0 bases and J by 6 bases, with 6 bases between them. The CDR3 is 13 amino acids.

The J gene is TRBJ2-1, the V gene TRBV6-2 or TRBV6-3; the D gene is possibly TRBD1 (5 bases). This CDR3 comprises 14 residues. Trimming removed 5 bases from V and 8 bases from J, with 16 bases in between. The germline CDR1 and CDR2 sequences are MNHEY and SVGEGT. The CDR3: CASSVARGLDEQFF. DNA of the CDR3: TGTGCCAGCAGTGTGGCTAGGGGCCTCGATGAGCAGTTCTTC.

This chain links TRBV9 with TRBJ2-2; 8 bases are a match to TRBD1. CDR1 and CDR2 from the germline V gene are SGDLS and YYNGEE. V lost 3 bases to trimming and J lost 3 bases; unmatched junction nucleotides: 4. This CDR3 is 15 amino acids long. CDR3 protein: CASSGGTGHTGELFF. CDR3 coding DNA: TGTGCCAGCAGCGGGGGGACAGGACACACCGGGGAGCTGTTTTTT.

The V and J genes are TRBV2 and TRBJ1-2, with 8 bases matching TRBD1. The germline V gene encodes CDR1 SNHLY and CDR2 FYNNEI. This CDR3 is 15 amino acids long. The V and J ends lost 7 bases and 5 bases, in that order; junction bases with no gene match: 12. CDR3 sequence (DNA): TGTGCCAGCAACCAAGGGACAGGTTGGGGGTATGGCTACACCTTC. This sequence encodes CASNQGTGWGYGYTF.

This rearrangement joins TRBV19 to TRBJ2-7, with TRBD1 as a possible D gene (5 bases). Trimming stripped 6 bases from V and 7 bases from J, with 13 bases between. Germline V gene sequence: CDR1 LNHDA, CDR2 SQIVND (reference sequence). This CDR3 region has 12 residues. CDR3 sequence: CASSRTPLEQYF. DNA of the CDR3: TGTGCCAGTAGCCGGACACCTTTGGAGCAGTACTTC. Together with reference TRBV19 and TRBJ2-7, the CDR3 gives the full variable domain: DGGITQSPKYLFRKEGQNVTLSCEQNLNHDAMYWYRQDPGQGLRLIYYSQIVNDFQKGDIAEGYSVSREKKESFPLTVTSAQKNPTAFYLCASSRTPLEQYFGPGTRLTVT.

The chain has TRBV2 and TRBJ2-7; D gene uncertain. CDR1 and CDR2 from the germline V gene are SNHLY and FYNNEI. V lost 7 bases, J lost 1 base, and 8 bases lay in between. The CDR3 spans 12 residues. The CDR3 loop reads CASTDESYEQYF. CDR3 bases: TGTGCCAGCACTGACGAGTCCTACGAGCAGTACTTC.

This clone came up a few times. J is TRBJ2-2 and V is TRBV7-2, with 8 bases that match TRBD1. The junction had 5 bases not matched to a gene; V was cut back by 1 base and J by 7 bases. Germline CDR1 is SGHTA and CDR2 is FQGNSA. The CDR3 length is 15 residues. This CDR3 is CASSLVAGGNGELFF. In nucleotides, the CDR3 is TGTGCCAGCAGCTTAGTGGCAGGGGGCAACGGGGAGCTGTTTTTT.

The V and J genes are TRBV6-6 and TRBJ2-2, with TRBD2 matching 8 bases. Germline trimming cut 0 bases from V and 4 bases from J; bases unmatched to any gene: 4. The CDR3 totals 16 residues. CDR1 MNHNY and CDR2 SVGAGI come from the germline V gene (reference sequence). CDR3 DNA sequence: TGTGCCAGCAGTTACTCCCCCGGGGGGGGCACCGGGGAGCTGTTTTTT. It yields the protein CASSYSPGGGTGELFF.